A selection of T cell receptor beta chains follows, all from one sample in a study of PD-1 blockade in classical Hodgkin lymphoma. Method: immunoSEQ multiplex PCR; TCRdb's copy keeps in-frame clones and lacks some. The data contain tens of thousands of clones, about 70% of them seen just once; the ten biggest clones take up roughly 4%. Here the sequenced sample was peripheral blood mononuclear cells (PBMCs), taken before the second cycle of nivolumab. The receptors stem from a human donor with classical Hodgkin lymphoma. CDR3s include the opening cysteine and the closing phenylalanine or tryptophan. A D gene is named only where the DNA matches it firmly. Only some rows state a clone size, as once, few, many or a class for expanded clones.

TRBV27	TRBJ2-7	-	TRBD2	CASSHPGLAGREQYF	TGTGCCAGCAGTCATCCGGGACTAGCGGGACGCGAGCAGTACTTC
TRBV6-5	TRBJ2-7	-	TRBD1	CASSSGQSGEQYF	TGTGCCAGCAGTTCGGGACAGAGCGGCGAGCAGTACTTC
TRBV5-1	TRBJ2-7	-	-	CASSLADPGSEQYF	TGCGCCAGCAGCTTGGCCGACCCAGGGAGCGAGCAGTACTTC
TRBV13	TRBJ1-1	-	TRBD1	CASSLPEGADTEAFF	TGTGCCAGCAGCTTACCGGAGGGGGCGGACACTGAAGCTTTCTTT
TRBV11-2	TRBJ2-2	-	-	CASSFRANTGELFF	TGTGCCAGCAGCTTCCGGGCGAACACCGGGGAGCTGTTTTTT
TRBV27	TRBJ2-1	-	-	CASRGLTSYNEQFF	TGTGCCAGCAGGGGGCTGACCTCGTACAATGAGCAGTTCTTC
TRBV4-3	TRBJ2-7	-	-	CASSQDWDSYEQYF	TGCGCCAGCAGCCAAGACTGGGACTCCTACGAGCAGTACTTC
TRBV5-1	TRBJ2-7	-	TRBD2	CASSLTGGNNEQYF	TGCGCCAGCAGCTTGACGGGAGGCAATAACGAGCAGTACTTC
TRBV7-2	TRBJ2-1	-	TRBD1	CASSLRQGGQFF	TGTGCCAGCAGCCTCCGACAGGGTGGGCAGTTCTTC
TRBV6-6	TRBJ2-5	-	-	CASSYGQETQYF	TGTGCCAGCAGTTATGGACAAGAGACCCAGTACTTC
TRBV15	TRBJ1-2	-	-	CATSREVLDSPYYGYTF	TGTGCCACCAGCAGAGAAGTTCTGGACAGTCCGTACTATGGCTACACCTTC
TRBV15	TRBJ1-5	-	-	CATSRGLGNQPQHF	TGTGCCACCAGCAGGGGTTTGGGCAATCAGCCCCAGCATTTT
TRBV5-6	TRBJ2-1	-	-	CASSLERTNEQFF	TGTGCCAGCAGCTTGGAACGAACCAATGAGCAGTTCTTC
TRBV7-8	TRBJ2-2	few	-	CASPRDAGELFF	TGTGCCAGCCCCCGGGACGCCGGGGAGCTGTTTTTT
TRBV2	TRBJ2-5	-	TRBD2	CASRGMGREGRVRETQYF	TGTGCCAGCAGGGGGATGGGGCGGGAGGGCCGAGTAAGGGAGACCCAGTACTTC